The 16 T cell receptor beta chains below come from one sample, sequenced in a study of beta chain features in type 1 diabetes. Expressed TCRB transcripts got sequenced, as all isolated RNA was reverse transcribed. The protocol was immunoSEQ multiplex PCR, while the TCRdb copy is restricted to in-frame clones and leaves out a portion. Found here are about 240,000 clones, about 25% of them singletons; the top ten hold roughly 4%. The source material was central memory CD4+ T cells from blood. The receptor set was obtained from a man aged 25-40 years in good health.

CDR3 sequence: CASSLVRRTDTQYF. CDR3 sequence (DNA): TGTGCCAGCAGCTTAGTTAGACGCACAGATACGCAGTATTTT. The chain joins TRBV7-2 to TRBJ2-3, with D uncertain. This CDR3 comprises 14 residues. Trimming stripped 1 base from V and 1 base from J, with 6 bases between. Germline-derived CDR1 and CDR2 are SGHTA and FQGNSA.

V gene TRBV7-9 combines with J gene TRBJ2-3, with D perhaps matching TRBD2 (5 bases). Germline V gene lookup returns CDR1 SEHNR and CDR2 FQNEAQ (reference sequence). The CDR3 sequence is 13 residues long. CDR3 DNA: TGTGCGTGCGGGCGGCGTGGCACAGATACGCAGTATTTT. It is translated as CACGRRGTDTQYF.

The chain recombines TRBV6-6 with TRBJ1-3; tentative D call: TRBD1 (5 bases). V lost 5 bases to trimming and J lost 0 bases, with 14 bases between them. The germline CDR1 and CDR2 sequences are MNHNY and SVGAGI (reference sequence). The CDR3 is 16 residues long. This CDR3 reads CASSSQGTSSGNTIYF. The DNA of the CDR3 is TGTGCCAGCAGTAGTCAGGGAACATCCTCTGGAAACACCATATATTTT.

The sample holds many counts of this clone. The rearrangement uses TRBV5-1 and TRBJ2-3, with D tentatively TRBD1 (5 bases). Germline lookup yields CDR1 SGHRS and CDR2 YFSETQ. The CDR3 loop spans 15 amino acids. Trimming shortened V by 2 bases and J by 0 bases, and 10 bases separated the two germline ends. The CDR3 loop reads CASSLQDVSTDTQYF. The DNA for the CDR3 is TGCGCCAGCAGCTTACAGGACGTAAGCACAGATACGCAGTATTTT.

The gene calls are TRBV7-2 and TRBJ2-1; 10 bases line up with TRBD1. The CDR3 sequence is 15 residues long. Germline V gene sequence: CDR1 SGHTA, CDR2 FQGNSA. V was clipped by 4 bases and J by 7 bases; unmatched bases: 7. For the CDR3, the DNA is TGTGCCAGCAGCTCTCCGGACAGGGGGGTGAATGAGCAGTTCTTC. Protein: CASSSPDRGVNEQFF. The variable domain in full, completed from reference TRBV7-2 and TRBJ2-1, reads GAGVSQSPSNKVTEKGKDVELRCDPISGHTALYWYRQSLGQGLEFLIYFQGNSAPDKSGLPSDRFSAERTGGSVSTLTIQRTQQEDSAVYLCASSSPDRGVNEQFFGPGTRLTVL.

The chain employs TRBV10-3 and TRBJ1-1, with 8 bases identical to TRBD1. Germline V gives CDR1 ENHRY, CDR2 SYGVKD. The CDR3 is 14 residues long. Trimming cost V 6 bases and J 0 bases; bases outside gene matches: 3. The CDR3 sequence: CAIRDREMNTEAFF. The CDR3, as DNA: TGTGCCATCAGGGACAGGGAAATGAACACTGAAGCTTTCTTT.

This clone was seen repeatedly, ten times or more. The CDR3 sequence is CAWSAGGELFF. The CDR3 DNA reads as TGTGCCTGGAGTGCCGGCGGGGAGCTGTTTTTT. The chain employs TRBV30 and TRBJ2-2; D remains ambiguous. V lost 1 base to trimming and J lost 7 bases, with 4 bases between them. The CDR3 is made up of 11 amino acids. Germline values: CDR1 GTSNPN, CDR2 SVGIG (reference sequence).

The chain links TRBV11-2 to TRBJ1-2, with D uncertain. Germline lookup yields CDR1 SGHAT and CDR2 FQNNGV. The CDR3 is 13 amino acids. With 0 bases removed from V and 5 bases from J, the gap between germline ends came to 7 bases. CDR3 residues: CASSLDQSYGYTF. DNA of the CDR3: TGTGCCAGCAGCTTAGATCAATCGTATGGCTACACCTTC.

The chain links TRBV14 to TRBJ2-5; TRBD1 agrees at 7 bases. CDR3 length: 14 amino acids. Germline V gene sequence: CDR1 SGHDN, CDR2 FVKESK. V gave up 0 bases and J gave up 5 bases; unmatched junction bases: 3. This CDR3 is CASSQDSRGETQYF. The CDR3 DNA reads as TGTGCCAGCAGCCAAGATAGCAGGGGGGAGACCCAGTACTTC.

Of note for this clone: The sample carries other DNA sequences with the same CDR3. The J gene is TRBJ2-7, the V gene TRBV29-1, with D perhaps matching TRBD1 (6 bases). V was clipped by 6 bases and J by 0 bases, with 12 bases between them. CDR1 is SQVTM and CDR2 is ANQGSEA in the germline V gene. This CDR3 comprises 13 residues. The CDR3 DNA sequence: TGCAGCGTGGGCCAGGGGAACTCCTACGAGCAGTACTTC. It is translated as CSVGQGNSYEQYF.

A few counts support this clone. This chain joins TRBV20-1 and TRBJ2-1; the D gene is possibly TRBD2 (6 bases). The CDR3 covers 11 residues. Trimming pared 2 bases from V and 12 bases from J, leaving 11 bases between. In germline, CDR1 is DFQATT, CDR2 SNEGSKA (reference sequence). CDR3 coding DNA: TGCAGTGCTAGAATAGCGGAATGGCAGTTCTTC. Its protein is CSARIAEWQFF.

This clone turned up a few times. The CDR3 DNA reads as TGTGCCTGGAGTGCGAGCTTGGGTCCACAAGAGACCCAGTACTTC. Amino acids: CAWSASLGPQETQYF. This rearrangement joins TRBV30 to TRBJ2-5; D gene uncertain. The V end lost 1 base, the J end lost 2 bases, and 14 bases lay between the germline ends. Germline-derived CDR1 and CDR2 are GTSNPN and SVGIG (reference sequence). The CDR3 contains 15 residues.

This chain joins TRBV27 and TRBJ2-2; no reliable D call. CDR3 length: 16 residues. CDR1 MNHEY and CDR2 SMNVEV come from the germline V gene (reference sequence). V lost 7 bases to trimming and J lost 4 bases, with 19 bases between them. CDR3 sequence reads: CASTKPGPTGTGELFF. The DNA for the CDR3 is TGTGCCAGCACCAAACCCGGACCCACGGGCACCGGGGAGCTGTTTTTT.

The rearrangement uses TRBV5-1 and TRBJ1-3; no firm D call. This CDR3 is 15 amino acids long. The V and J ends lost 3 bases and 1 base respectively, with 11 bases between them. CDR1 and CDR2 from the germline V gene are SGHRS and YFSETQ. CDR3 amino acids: CASSSGRSSGNTIYF. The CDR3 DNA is TGCGCCAGCAGCTCCGGACGGTCTTCTGGAAACACCATATATTTT.

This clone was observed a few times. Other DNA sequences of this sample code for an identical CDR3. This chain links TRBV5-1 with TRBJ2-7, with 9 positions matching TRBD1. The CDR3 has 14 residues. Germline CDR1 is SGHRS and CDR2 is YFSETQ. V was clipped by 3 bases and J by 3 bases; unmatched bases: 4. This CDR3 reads CASSWTGDGYEQYF. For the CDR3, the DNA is TGCGCCAGCAGCTGGACAGGGGATGGCTACGAGCAGTACTTC.

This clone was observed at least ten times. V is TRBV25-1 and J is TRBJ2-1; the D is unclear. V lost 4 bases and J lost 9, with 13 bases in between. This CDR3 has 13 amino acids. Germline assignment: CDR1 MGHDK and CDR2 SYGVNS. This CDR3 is CASSAPMLREQFF. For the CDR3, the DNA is TGTGCCAGCAGTGCACCCATGCTCCGTGAGCAGTTCTTC. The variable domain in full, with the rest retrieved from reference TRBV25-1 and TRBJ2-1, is EADIYQTPRYLVIGTGKKITLECSQTMGHDKMYWYQQDPGMELHLIHYSYGVNSTEKGDLSSESTVSRIRTEHFPLTLESARPSHTSQYLCASSAPMLREQFFGPGTRLTVL.